These 10 T cell receptor beta chains were all obtained from the same sample, sequenced in a study of blood T cells in healthy people across ages. Alongside a J-beta primer mix, a sample-barcoded 5' primer served in a second PCR lasting about 7 to 11 cycles. A single record per CDR3 protein comes from TCRdb applying MiXCR to the 5' RACE reads. The table lists about 840,000 distinct CDR3 sequences, about 28% of them singletons. These data were also reused for a study on T cells of mothers and their children.

Sequences were obtained from blood. These TCRs come from a woman between 40 and 50 years old in good health.

The rearrangement uses TRBV27 and TRBJ1-2; D gene ambiguous. The V and J ends lost 4 bases and 2 bases respectively, with 20 bases between them. In germline, CDR1 is MNHEY, CDR2 SMNVEV (reference sequence). This CDR3 is 17 amino acids long. The CDR3 sequence: CASSSIPRGLQNYGYTF. As DNA, the CDR3 is TGTGCCAGCAGTTCTATCCCCAGAGGGCTACAGAACTATGGCTACACCTTC.

This clonotype was observed many times. This rearrangement joins TRBV6-5 to TRBJ2-3, with D possibly being TRBD1 (6 bases). Germline CDR1 is MNHEY and CDR2 is SVGAGI. V lost 0 bases to trimming and J lost 6 bases, with 19 bases between them. CDR3 length: 17 amino acids. The CDR3 protein is CASSYSIQGYTGDTQYF. The DNA of the CDR3 is TGTGCCAGCAGTTACTCGATTCAGGGCTATACAGGGGATACGCAGTATTTT.

Comments on this clonotype: Since a much larger clone is just one base distant, this may be a read error. DNA for the CDR3: TGTGCCACTACAAGAGACGGGACCAACTCTGGGGCCAACGTCCTGACTTTC. It yields the protein CATTRDGTNSGANVLTF. The rearrangement links TRBV6-6 to TRBJ2-6, with D possibly being TRBD1 or TRBD2 (5 bases each). The CDR3 contains 17 residues. The V gene lost 10 bases and the J gene lost 0 bases, with 19 bases spanning the gap. Germline V gives CDR1 MNHNY, CDR2 SVGAGI (reference sequence).

The table lists this clonotype with many counts. V and J are TRBV4-3 and TRBJ1-2; TRBD1 matches at 7 bases. This CDR3 spans 15 amino acids. V lost 1 base to trimming and J lost 6 bases; unmatched junction nucleotides: 8. Germline CDR1 and CDR2: LGHNA and YSLEER. The CDR3 reads CASSQAYRGGDGYTF. For the CDR3, the DNA is TGCGCCAGCAGCCAAGCCTACAGGGGAGGCGATGGCTACACCTTC.

The J gene is TRBJ2-7, the V gene TRBV7-9, with D uncertain. Germline V lookup: CDR1 SEHNR, CDR2 FQNEAQ (reference sequence). The CDR3 totals 14 residues. The V and J ends lost 5 bases and 5 bases respectively, with 16 bases between them. The CDR3 nucleotides are TGTGCCAGCAGCGCGGACCCATCTGCCCACGAGCAGTACTTC. It yields the protein CASSADPSAHEQYF.

This clonotype has only a few counts. The chain is built from TRBV7-2 and TRBJ2-5; a possible D gene is TRBD1 (7 bases). Trimming shortened V by 6 bases and J by 2 bases, and 13 bases separated the two germline ends. Germline CDR1 SGHTA, CDR2 FQGNSA. The CDR3 consists of 14 residues. This CDR3 is CASSKPGGQETQYF. DNA of the CDR3: TGTGCCAGCAGTAAACCAGGGGGGCAAGAGACCCAGTACTTC.

This clonotype was detected a few times. V and J are TRBV7-2 and TRBJ1-6; TRBD1 is a possible D gene (5 bases). CDR1 is SGHTA, CDR2 FQGNSA, per germline. The CDR3 loop spans 15 amino acids. V was trimmed by 5 bases and J by 6 bases, leaving 14 bases between them. CDR3 sequence: CASSGTRAGNSPLHF. The CDR3 DNA follows: TGTGCCAGCAGCGGGACCCGGGCGGGTAATTCACCCCTCCACTTT. Based on the CDR3 plus reference TRBV7-2 and TRBJ1-6, the full variable domain is GAGVSQSPSNKVTEKGKDVELRCDPISGHTALYWYRQSLGQGLEFLIYFQGNSAPDKSGLPSDRFSAERTGGSVSTLTIQRTQQEDSAVYLCASSGTRAGNSPLHFGNGTRLTVT.

V gene TRBV29-1 combines with J gene TRBJ1-5; 7 nucleotides line up with TRBD1. V shed 5 bases and J 8 bases; nucleotides not matched to a gene: 9. This CDR3 spans 13 amino acids. Germline values: CDR1 SQVTM, CDR2 ANQGSEA. The CDR3 region has the DNA TGCAGCGTTAGGGACAGTCTCACGGAGCCCCAGCATTTT. This codes for CSVRDSLTEPQHF.

V gene TRBV6-6 combines with J gene TRBJ1-2; 9 bases align to TRBD1. CDR3 length: 15 amino acids. Looked up from germline, CDR1 is MNHNY and CDR2 is SVGAGI (reference sequence). V lost 2 bases to trimming and J lost 7 bases; unmatched junction nucleotides: 8. In DNA form, the CDR3 reads TGTGCCAGCAGTTACCCCGGGACAGGGAGGTCTGGCTACACCTTC. Residues: CASSYPGTGRSGYTF.

The chain recombines TRBV11-2 with TRBJ2-1, with 8 bases that match TRBD1. V trimming: 1 base; J trimming: 3 bases; junction bases outside the gene matches: 14. CDR1 and CDR2 from the germline V gene are SGHAT and FQNNGV. CDR3 length equals 19 residues. CDR3 sequence: CASSLGDRGQGLDYNEQFF. The DNA of the CDR3 is TGTGCCAGCAGCTTAGGAGACAGGGGTCAAGGGTTAGACTACAATGAGCAGTTCTTC.